The 8 T cell receptor beta chains presented below share a single source sample, sequenced in a study of blood T cell repertoires in COVID-19. Clones were read by immunoSEQ multiplex PCR, and TCRdb kept only the in-frame ones, dropping some. The data show around 220,000 clones, roughly 90% seen once. Sequenced input: PBMCs or T cells enriched from blood (not recorded which). These receptors were collected from a man aged 25-45 years who had been exposed to COVID-19.

The chain employs TRBV11-2 and TRBJ2-6, with a weak D call TRBD1 (6 bases). The CDR3 has 17 residues. V lost 7 bases and J lost 0, with 16 bases in between. Germline lookup yields CDR1 SGHAT and CDR2 FQNNGV. The chain's CDR3 is CASTTGFTSSGANVLTF. The CDR3 DNA sequence: TGTGCCAGCACCACAGGGTTCACTAGCTCTGGGGCCAACGTCCTGACTTTC.

The gene calls are TRBV19 and TRBJ2-7; TRBD1 matches at 8 bases. This CDR3 contains 14 residues. V was clipped by 4 bases and J by 1 base; unmatched bases: 3. The germline V gene has CDR1 LNHDA and CDR2 SQIVND (reference sequence). The CDR3 nucleotides read TGTGCCAGTAGTACTGGGACAGGTTCCTACGAGCAGTACTTC. This encodes CASSTGTGSYEQYF.

The chain uses TRBV30 and TRBJ1-2; D not certain. V lost 4 bases to trimming and J lost 2 bases, with 11 bases between them. Germline CDR1 GTSNPN, CDR2 SVGIG (reference sequence). This CDR3 has 13 residues. CDR3 loop: CAWNPGGNYGYTF. CDR3 sequence (DNA): TGTGCCTGGAACCCTGGAGGGAACTATGGCTACACCTTC.

V and J are TRBV2 and TRBJ2-7; D is uncertain. V shed 7 bases and J shed 6 bases, with 10 bases lying between them. CDR1 is SNHLY and CDR2 is FYNNEI in the germline V gene. This CDR3 has 11 amino acids. CDR3 in DNA: TGTGCCAGCACCTTCACGGGCGAGCAGTACTTC. This encodes CASTFTGEQYF.

The chain is built from TRBV5-6 and TRBJ1-1; D uncertain. Deletions cut 0 bases from V and 7 bases from J, with 7 bases between. The CDR3 extends over 12 amino acids. The germline V gene encodes CDR1 SGHDT and CDR2 YYEEEE. This chain's CDR3 is CASSLAGFEAFF. DNA for the CDR3: TGTGCCAGCAGCTTGGCCGGGTTTGAAGCTTTCTTT.

V is TRBV19 and J is TRBJ1-6, with D unresolved. Germline V gene lookup returns CDR1 LNHDA and CDR2 SQIVND (reference sequence). Trimming cost V 7 bases and J 14 bases, with 15 bases left between them. This CDR3 is 12 amino acids long. The DNA of the CDR3 is TGTGCCAGTAACTTTCCGGGTAGTACCCTCCACTTT. It specifies CASNFPGSTLHF.

This clone was observed a single time. V gene TRBV18 combines with J gene TRBJ1-2, with TRBD1 matching over 7 bases. V shed 6 bases and J 4 bases; nucleotides not matched to a gene: 11. The CDR3 runs 15 residues. Germline CDR1 is KGHSH and CDR2 is LQKENI. In DNA, the CDR3 is TGTGCCAGCTCGCTACAGGGGAAAGTAATCTATGGCTACACCTTC. Protein: CASSLQGKVIYGYTF.

This clone was detected a few times. V gene TRBV7-2 combines with J gene TRBJ1-2; TRBD1 matches at 7 bases. Germline V gene data show CDR1 as SGHTA and CDR2 as FQGNSA. Trimming at V came to 1 base and at J to 6 bases, leaving 8 bases not matched to a gene. The CDR3 runs to 15 residues. CDR3 region: CASSLGVGGIDGYTF. DNA of the CDR3: TGTGCCAGCAGCTTAGGTGTAGGGGGCATCGATGGCTACACCTTC.